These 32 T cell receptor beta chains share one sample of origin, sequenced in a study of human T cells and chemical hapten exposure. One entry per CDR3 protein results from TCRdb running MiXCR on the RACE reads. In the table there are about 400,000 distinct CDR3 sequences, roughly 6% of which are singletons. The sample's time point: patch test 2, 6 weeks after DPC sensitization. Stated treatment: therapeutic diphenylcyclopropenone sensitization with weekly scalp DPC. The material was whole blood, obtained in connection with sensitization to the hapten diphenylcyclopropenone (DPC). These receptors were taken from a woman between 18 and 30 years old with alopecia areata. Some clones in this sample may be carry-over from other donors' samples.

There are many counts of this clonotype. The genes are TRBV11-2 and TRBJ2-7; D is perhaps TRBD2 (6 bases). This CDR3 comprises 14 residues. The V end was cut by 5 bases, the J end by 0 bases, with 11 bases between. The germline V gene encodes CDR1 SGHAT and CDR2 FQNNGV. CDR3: CASSQGLASYEQYF. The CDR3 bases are TGTGCCAGCAGCCAGGGACTGGCCTCCTACGAGCAGTACTTC.

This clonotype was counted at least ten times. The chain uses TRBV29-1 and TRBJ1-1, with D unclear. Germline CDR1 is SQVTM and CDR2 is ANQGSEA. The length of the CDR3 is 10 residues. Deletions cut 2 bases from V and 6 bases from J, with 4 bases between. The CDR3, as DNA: TGCAGCGTTGAAATGGCTGAAGCTTTCTTT. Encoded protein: CSVEMAEAFF.

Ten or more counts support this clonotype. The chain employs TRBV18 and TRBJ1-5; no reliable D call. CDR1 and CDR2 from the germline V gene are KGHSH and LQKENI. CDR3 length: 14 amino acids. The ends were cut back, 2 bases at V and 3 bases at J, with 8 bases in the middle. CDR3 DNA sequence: TGTGCCAGCTCACCAAATGCATTCAATCAGCCCCAGCATTTT. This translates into CASSPNAFNQPQHF.

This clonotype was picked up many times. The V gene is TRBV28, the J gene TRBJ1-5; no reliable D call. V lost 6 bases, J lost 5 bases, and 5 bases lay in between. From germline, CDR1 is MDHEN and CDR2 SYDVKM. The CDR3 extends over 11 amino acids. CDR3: CASSEDQPQHF. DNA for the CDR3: TGTGCCAGCAGCGAGGATCAGCCCCAGCATTTT. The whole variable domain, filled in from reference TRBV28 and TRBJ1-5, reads DVKVTQSSRYLVKRTGEKVFLECVQDMDHENMFWYRQDPGLGLRLIYFSYDVKMKEKGDIPEGYSVSREKKERFSLILESASTNQTSMYLCASSEDQPQHFGDGTRLSIL.

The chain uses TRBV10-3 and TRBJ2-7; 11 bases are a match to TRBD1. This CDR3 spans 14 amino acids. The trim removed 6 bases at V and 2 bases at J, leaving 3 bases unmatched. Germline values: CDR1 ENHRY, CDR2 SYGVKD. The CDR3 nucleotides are TGTGCCATCAGGGACAGGGGGCGGGCCTACGAGCAGTACTTC. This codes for CAIRDRGRAYEQYF.

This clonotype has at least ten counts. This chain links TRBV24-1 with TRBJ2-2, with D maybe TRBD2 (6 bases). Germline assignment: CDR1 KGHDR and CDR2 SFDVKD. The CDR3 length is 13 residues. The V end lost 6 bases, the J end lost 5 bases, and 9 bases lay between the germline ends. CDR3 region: CATSLGGTGELFF. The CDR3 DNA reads TGTGCCACCAGTTTGGGGGGTACCGGGGAGCTGTTTTTT.

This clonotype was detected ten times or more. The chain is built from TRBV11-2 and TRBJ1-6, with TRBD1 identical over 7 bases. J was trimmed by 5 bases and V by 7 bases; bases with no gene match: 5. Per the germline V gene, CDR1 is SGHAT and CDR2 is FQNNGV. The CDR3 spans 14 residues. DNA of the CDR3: TGTGCCAGCACGCCGGGACAGAATAATTCACCCCTCCACTTT. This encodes CASTPGQNNSPLHF.

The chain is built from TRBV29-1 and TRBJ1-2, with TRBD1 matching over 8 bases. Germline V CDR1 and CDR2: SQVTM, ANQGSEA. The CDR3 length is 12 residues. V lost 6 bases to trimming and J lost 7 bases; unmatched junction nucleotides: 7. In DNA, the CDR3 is TGCAGCGTGGTGACAGGGGCGGCTGGCTACACCTTC. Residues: CSVVTGAAGYTF.

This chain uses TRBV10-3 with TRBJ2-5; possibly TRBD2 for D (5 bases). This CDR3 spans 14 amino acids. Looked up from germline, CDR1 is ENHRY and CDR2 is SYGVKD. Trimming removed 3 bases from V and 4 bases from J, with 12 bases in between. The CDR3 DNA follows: TGTGCCATCAGTGAACAGAGGGCCATAGAGACCCAGTACTTC. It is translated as CAISEQRAIETQYF.

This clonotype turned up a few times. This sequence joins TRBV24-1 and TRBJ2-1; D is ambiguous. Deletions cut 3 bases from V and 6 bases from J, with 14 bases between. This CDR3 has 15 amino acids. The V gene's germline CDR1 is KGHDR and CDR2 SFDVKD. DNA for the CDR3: TGTGCCACCAGTGATCCAAGGACCTCTGGCAATGAGCAGTTCTTC. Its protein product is CATSDPRTSGNEQFF.

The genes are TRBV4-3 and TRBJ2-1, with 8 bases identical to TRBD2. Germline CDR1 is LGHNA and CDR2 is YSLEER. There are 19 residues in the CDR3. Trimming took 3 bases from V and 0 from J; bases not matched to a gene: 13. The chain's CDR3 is CASSHYSFLAGNSYNEQFF. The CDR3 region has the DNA TGCGCCAGCAGCCACTACAGCTTTTTAGCGGGGAACTCCTACAATGAGCAGTTCTTC.

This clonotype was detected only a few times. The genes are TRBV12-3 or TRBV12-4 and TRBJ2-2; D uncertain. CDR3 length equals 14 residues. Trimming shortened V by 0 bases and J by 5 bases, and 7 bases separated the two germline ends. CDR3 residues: CASSLAGKTGELFF. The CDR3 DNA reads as TGTGCCAGCAGTTTAGCAGGAAAAACCGGGGAGCTGTTTTTT.

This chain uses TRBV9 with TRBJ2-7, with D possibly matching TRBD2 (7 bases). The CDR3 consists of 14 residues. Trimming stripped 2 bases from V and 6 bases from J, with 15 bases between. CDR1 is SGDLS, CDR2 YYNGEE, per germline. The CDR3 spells CASSVGGASSEQYF. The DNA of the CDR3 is TGTGCCAGCAGCGTTGGGGGGGCTTCTTCCGAGCAGTACTTC.

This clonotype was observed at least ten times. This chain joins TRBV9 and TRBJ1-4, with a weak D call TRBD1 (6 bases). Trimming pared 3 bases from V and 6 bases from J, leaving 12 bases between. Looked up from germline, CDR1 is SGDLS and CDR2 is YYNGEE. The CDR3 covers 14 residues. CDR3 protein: CASSATGGDEKLFF. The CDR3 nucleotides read TGTGCCAGCAGCGCGACAGGAGGGGATGAAAAACTGTTTTTT. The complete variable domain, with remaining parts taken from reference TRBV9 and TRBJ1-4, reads DSGVTQTPKHLITATGQRVTLRCSPRSGDLSVYWYQQSLDQGLQFLIQYYNGEERAKGNILERFSAQQFPDLHSELNLSSLELGDSALYFCASSATGGDEKLFFGSGTQLSVL.

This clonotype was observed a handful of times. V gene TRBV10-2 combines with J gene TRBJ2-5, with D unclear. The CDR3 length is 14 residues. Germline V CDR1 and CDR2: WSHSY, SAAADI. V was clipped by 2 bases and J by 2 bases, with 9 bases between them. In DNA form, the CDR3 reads TGCGCCAGCAGTGAGACCATGGCTCAAGAGACCCAGTACTTC. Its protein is CASSETMAQETQYF.

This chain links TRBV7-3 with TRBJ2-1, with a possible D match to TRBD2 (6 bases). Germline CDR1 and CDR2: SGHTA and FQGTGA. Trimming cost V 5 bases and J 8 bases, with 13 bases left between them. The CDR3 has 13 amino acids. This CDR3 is CASSTGLTDEQFF. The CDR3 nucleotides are TGTGCCAGCAGCACGGGACTTACGGATGAGCAGTTCTTC.

The CDR3 DNA sequence: TGTGCCAGCAGTAGCAGGACAGGGGGTAATGAAGCTTTCTTT. It yields the protein CASSSRTGGNEAFF. The chain combines TRBV12-3 or TRBV12-4 with TRBJ1-1; TRBD1 matches 10 bases. V shed 5 bases and J 7 bases; nucleotides not matched to a gene: 7. The CDR3 has 14 amino acids.

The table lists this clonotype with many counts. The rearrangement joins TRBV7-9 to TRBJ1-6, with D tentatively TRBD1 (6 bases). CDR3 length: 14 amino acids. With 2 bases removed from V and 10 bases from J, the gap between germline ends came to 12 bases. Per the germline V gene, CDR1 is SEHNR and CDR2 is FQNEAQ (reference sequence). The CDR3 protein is CASSLQGKESPLHF. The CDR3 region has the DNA TGTGCCAGCAGCTTACAGGGGAAGGAATCACCCCTCCACTTT.

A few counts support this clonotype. Written as DNA, the CDR3 is TGTGCCAGCAGTTTCGTTGACAGGGCCGGGGGTCAGCCCCAGCATTTT. Protein sequence: CASSFVDRAGGQPQHF. The J gene is TRBJ1-5, the V gene TRBV28, with 7 nucleotides matching TRBD1. Trimming at V came to 3 bases and at J to 6 bases, leaving 11 bases not matched to a gene. Germline CDR1 is MDHEN and CDR2 is SYDVKM. This CDR3 spans 16 amino acids.

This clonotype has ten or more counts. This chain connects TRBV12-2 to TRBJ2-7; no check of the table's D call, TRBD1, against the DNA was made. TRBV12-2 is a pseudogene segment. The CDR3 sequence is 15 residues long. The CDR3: CASRLAAPPGYEQYF. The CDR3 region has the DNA TGTGCAAGTCGCTTAGCAGCCCCGCCGGGGTACGAGCAGTACTTC.

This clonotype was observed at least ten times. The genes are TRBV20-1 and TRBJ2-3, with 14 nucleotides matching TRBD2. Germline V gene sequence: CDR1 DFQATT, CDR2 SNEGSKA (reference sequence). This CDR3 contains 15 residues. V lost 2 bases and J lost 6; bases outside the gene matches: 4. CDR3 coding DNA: TGCAGTGCTAGACGACTAGCGGGGGGGTCGGATACGCAGTATTTT. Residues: CSARRLAGGSDTQYF.

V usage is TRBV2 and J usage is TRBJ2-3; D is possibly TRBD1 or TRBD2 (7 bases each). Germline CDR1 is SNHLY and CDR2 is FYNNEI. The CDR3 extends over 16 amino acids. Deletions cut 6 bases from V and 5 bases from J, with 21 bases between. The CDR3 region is CASSATGEGSGDTQYF. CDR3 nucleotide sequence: TGTGCCAGCAGCGCAACAGGGGAGGGGAGTGGAGATACGCAGTATTTT. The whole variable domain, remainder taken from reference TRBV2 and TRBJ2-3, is EPEVTQTPSHQVTQMGQEVILRCVPISNHLYFYWYRQILGQKVEFLVSFYNNEISEKSEIFDDQFSVERPDGSNFTLKIRSTKLEDSAMYFCASSATGEGSGDTQYFGPGTRLTVL.

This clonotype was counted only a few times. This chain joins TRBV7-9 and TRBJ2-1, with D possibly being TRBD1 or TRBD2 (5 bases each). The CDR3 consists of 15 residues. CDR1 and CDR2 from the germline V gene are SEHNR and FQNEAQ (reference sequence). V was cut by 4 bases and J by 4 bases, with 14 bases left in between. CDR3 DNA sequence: TGTGCCAGCAGCTCCCGGGACGAAATTTACAATGAGCAGTTCTTC. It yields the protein CASSSRDEIYNEQFF.

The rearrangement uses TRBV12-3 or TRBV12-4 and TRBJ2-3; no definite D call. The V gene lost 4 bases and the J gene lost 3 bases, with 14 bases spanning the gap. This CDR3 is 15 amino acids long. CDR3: CASSSPQVETDTQYF. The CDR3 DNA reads TGTGCCAGCAGTTCCCCCCAGGTGGAGACAGATACGCAGTATTTT.

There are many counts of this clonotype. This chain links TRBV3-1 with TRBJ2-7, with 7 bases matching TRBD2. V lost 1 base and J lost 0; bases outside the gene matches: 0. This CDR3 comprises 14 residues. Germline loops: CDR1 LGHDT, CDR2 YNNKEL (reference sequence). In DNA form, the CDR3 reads TGTGCCAGCAGCCAAGGGACTAGCTCCTACGAGCAGTACTTC. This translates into CASSQGTSSYEQYF.

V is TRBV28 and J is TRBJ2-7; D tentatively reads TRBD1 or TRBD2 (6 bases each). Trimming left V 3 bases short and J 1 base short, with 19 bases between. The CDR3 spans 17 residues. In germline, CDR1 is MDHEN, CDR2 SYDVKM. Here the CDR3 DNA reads TGTGCCAGCAGTTTGAGCGGAGGGCAGGGGATTTCCTACGAGCAGTACTTC. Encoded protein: CASSLSGGQGISYEQYF.

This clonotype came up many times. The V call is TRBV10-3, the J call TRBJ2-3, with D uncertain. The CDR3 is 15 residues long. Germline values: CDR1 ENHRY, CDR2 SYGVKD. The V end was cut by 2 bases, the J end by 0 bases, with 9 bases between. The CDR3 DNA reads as TGTGCCATCAGTGAGCGAAGGCTGAGCACAGATACGCAGTATTTT. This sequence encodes CAISERRLSTDTQYF.

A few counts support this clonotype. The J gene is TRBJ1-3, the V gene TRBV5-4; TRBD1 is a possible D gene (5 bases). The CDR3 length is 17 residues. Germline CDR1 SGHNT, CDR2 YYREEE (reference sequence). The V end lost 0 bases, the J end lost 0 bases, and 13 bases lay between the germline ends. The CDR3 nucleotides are TGTGCCAGCAGCTTGGGAATTGGGACGATCTCTGGAAACACCATATATTTT. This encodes CASSLGIGTISGNTIYF.

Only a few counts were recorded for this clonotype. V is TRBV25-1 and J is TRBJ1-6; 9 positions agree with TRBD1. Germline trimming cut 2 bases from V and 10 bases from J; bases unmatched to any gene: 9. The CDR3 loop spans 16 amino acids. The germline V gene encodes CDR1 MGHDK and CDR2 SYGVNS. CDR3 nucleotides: TGTGCCAGCAGTGAAGTATCCGGGACAGGGATATCACCCCTCCACTTT. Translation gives CASSEVSGTGISPLHF.

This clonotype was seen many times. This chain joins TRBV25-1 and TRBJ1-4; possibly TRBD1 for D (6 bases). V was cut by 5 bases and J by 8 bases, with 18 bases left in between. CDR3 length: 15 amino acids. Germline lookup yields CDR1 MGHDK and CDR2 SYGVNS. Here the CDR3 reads CASSPFGGGSEKLFF. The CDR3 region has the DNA TGTGCCAGCAGTCCCTTTGGGGGGGGCAGCGAAAAACTGTTTTTT. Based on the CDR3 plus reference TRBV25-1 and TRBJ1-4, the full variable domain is EADIYQTPRYLVIGTGKKITLECSQTMGHDKMYWYQQDPGMELHLIHYSYGVNSTEKGDLSSESTVSRIRTEHFPLTLESARPSHTSQYLCASSPFGGGSEKLFFGSGTQLSVL.

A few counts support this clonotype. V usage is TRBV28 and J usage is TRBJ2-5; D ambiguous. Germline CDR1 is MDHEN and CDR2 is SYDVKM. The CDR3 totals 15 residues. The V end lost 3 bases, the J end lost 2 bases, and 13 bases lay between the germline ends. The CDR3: CASSFVAFLQETQYF. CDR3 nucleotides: TGTGCCAGCAGTTTCGTCGCGTTCCTACAAGAGACCCAGTACTTC.

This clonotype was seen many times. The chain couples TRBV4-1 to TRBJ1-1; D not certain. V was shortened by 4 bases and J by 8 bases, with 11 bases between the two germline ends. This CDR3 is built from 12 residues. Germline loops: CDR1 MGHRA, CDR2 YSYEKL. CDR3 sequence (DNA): TGCGCCAGCAGCCTCCCAGGCCCGGAAGCTTTCTTT. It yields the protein CASSLPGPEAFF.